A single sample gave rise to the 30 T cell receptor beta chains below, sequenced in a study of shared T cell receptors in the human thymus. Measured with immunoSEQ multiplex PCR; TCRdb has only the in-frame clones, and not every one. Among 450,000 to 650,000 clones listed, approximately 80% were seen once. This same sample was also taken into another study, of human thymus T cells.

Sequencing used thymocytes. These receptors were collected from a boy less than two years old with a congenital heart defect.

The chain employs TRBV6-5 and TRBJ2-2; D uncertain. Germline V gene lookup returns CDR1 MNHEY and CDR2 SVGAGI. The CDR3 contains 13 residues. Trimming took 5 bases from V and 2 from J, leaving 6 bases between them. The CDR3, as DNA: TGTGCCAGCAGTCCCCTTAACACCGGGGAGCTGTTTTTT. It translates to CASSPLNTGELFF.

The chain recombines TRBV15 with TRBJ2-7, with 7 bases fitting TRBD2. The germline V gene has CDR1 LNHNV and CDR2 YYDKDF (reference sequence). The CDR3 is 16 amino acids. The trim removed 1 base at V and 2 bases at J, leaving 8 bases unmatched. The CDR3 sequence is CATSRAPQGLTYEQYF. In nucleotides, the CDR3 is TGTGCCACCAGCAGAGCACCCCAGGGACTAACCTACGAGCAGTACTTC.

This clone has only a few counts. CDR3 residues: CASRYIAGAPDTQYF. CDR3 DNA: TGCGCCAGCCGATACATAGCGGGAGCGCCAGATACGCAGTATTTT. The genes are TRBV5-1 and TRBJ2-3; 9 nucleotides match TRBD2. This CDR3 is built from 15 residues. The V gene's germline CDR1 is SGHRS and CDR2 YFSETQ. The trim removed 7 bases at V and 4 bases at J, leaving 10 bases unmatched.

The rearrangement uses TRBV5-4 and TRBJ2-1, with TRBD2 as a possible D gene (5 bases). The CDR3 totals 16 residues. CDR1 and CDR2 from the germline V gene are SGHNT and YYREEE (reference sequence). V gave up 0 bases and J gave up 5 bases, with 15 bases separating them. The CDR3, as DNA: TGTGCCAGCAGCTTGGCCGCGAGGGAGCAAGACAATGAGCAGTTCTTC. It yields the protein CASSLAAREQDNEQFF.

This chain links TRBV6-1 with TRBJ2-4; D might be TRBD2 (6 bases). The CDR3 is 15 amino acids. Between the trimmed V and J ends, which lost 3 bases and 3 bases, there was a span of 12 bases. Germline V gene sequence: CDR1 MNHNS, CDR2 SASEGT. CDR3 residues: CASSEGGLGKNIQYF. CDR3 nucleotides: TGTGCCAGCAGTGAGGGGGGATTGGGCAAAAACATTCAGTACTTC.

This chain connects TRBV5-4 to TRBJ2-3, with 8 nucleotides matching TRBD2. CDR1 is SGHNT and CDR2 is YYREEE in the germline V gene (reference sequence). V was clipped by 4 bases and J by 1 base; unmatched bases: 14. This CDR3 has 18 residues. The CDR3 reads CASSPSSARGGGTDTQYF. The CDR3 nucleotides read TGTGCCAGCAGCCCCTCTAGCGCTCGGGGGGGTGGCACAGATACGCAGTATTTT. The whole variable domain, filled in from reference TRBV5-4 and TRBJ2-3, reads ETGVTQSPTHLIKTRGQQVTLRCSSQSGHNTVSWYQQALGQGPQFIFQYYREEENGRGNFPPRFSGLQFPNYSSELNVNALELDDSALYLCASSPSSARGGGTDTQYFGPGTRLTVL.

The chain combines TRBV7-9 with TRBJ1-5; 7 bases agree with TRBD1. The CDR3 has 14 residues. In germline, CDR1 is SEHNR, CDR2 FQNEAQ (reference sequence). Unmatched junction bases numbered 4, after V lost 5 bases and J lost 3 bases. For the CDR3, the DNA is TGTGCCAGCAGCCGCGACAGGGACAATCAGCCCCAGCATTTT. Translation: CASSRDRDNQPQHF.

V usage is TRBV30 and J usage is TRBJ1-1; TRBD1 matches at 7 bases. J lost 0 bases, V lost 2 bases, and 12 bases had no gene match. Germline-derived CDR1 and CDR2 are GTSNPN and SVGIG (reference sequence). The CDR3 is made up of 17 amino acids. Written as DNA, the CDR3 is TGTGCCTGGAGTAACGTATGGGACAGTGACATGAACACTGAAGCTTTCTTT. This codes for CAWSNVWDSDMNTEAFF.

CDR3 region: CASSLLAGGPGDSYNEQFF. CDR3 sequence (DNA): TGTGCCAGCAGTCTCCTAGCGGGAGGGCCGGGTGACTCCTACAATGAGCAGTTCTTC. J is TRBJ2-1 and V is TRBV28, with 12 bases that match TRBD2. Germline loops: CDR1 MDHEN, CDR2 SYDVKM. The CDR3 is made up of 19 amino acids. The V segment lost 5 bases and the J segment 0 bases; nucleotides outside the gene matches: 11. Based on the CDR3 plus reference TRBV28 and TRBJ2-1, the full variable domain is DVKVTQSSRYLVKRTGEKVFLECVQDMDHENMFWYRQDPGLGLRLIYFSYDVKMKEKGDIPEGYSVSREKKERFSLILESASTNQTSMYLCASSLLAGGPGDSYNEQFFGPGTRLTVL.

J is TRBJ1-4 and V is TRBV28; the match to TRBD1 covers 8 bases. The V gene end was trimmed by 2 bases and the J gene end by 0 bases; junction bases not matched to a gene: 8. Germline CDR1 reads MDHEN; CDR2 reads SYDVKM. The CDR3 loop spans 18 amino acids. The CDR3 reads CASSLRDRSSATNEKLFF. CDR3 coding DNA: TGTGCCAGCAGTTTAAGGGACAGGAGCTCTGCAACTAATGAAAAACTGTTTTTT.

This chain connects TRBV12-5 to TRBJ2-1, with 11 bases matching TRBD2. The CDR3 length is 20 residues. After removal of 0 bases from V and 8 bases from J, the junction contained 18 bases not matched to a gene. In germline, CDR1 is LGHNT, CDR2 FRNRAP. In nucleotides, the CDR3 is TGTGCTAGTGGTTTGGTACAGGGCCTCGTTAGCGGGAGGGCCCTCCATGAGCAGTTCTTC. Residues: CASGLVQGLVSGRALHEQFF.

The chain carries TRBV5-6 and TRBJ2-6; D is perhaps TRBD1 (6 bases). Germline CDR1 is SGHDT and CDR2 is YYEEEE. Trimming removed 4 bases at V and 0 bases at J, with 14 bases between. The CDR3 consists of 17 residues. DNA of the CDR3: TGTGCCAGCAGCCTGGTGGACAGTCCCTCTGGGGCCAACGTCCTGACTTTC. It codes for CASSLVDSPSGANVLTF. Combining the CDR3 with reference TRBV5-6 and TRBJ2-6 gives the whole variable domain DAGVTQSPTHLIKTRGQQVTLRCSPKSGHDTVSWYQQALGQGPQFIFQYYEEEERQRGNFPDRFSGHQFPNYSSELNVNALLLGDSALYLCASSLVDSPSGANVLTFGAGSRLTVL.

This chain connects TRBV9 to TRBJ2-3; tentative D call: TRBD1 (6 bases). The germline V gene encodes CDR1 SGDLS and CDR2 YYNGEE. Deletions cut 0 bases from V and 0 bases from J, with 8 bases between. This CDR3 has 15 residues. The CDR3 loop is CASSVGQASTDTQYF. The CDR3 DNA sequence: TGTGCCAGCAGCGTAGGACAGGCTAGCACAGATACGCAGTATTTT.

CDR3 bases: TGTGCCAGCAGTGAAGGCGACACCTTCTACGAGCAGTACTTC. This gives the protein CASSEGDTFYEQYF. The J gene is TRBJ2-7, the V gene TRBV6-1; D is undetermined. The V and J ends lost 1 base and 3 bases respectively, with 10 bases between them. The CDR3 has 14 residues. Germline CDR1 MNHNS, CDR2 SASEGT.

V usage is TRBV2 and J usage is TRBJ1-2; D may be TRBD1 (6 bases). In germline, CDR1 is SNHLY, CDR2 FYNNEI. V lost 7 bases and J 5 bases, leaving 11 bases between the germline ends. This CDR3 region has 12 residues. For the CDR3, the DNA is TGTGCCAGCATCGGGCAGGGGTATGGCTACACCTTC. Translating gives CASIGQGYGYTF. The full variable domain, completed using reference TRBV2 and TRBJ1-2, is EPEVTQTPSHQVTQMGQEVILRCVPISNHLYFYWYRQILGQKVEFLVSFYNNEISEKSEIFDDQFSVERPDGSNFTLKIRSTKLEDSAMYFCASIGQGYGYTFGSGTRLTVV.

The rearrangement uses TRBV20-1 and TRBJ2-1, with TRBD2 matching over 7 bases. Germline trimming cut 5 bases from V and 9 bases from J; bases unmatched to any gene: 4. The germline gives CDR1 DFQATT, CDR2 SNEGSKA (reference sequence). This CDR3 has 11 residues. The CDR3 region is CSAGSGGEQFF. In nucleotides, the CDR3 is TGCAGTGCTGGCTCGGGGGGTGAGCAGTTCTTC.

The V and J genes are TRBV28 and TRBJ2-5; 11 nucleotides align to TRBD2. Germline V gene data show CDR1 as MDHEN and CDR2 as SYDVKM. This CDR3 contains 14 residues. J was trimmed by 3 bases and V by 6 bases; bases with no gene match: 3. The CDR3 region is CASSPGLAEETQYF. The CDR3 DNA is TGTGCCAGCAGCCCGGGACTAGCGGAAGAGACCCAGTACTTC. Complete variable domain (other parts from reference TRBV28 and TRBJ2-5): DVKVTQSSRYLVKRTGEKVFLECVQDMDHENMFWYRQDPGLGLRLIYFSYDVKMKEKGDIPEGYSVSREKKERFSLILESASTNQTSMYLCASSPGLAEETQYFGPGTRLLVL.

DNA for the CDR3: TGTGCCATCTCGAGGGGGCGGACAGATACGCAGTATTTT. Its translation: CAISRGRTDTQYF. The J gene is TRBJ2-3, the V gene TRBV27, with TRBD1 matching over 7 bases. The CDR3 consists of 13 residues. Germline CDR1 MNHEY, CDR2 SMNVEV (reference sequence). J was trimmed by 3 bases and V by 10 bases; bases with no gene match: 7.

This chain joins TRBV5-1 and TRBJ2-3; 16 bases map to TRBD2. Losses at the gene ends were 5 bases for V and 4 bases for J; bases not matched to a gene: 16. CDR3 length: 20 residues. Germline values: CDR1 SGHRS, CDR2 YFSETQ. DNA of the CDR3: TGCGCCAGCAGGGTCTCCGGGACTAGCGGGAGGGGATCTAGCCCAGATACGCAGTATTTT. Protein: CASRVSGTSGRGSSPDTQYF.

CDR3 sequence (DNA): TGTGCCAGCAGCTTAGCGGGTTCGGGGGGGCCTCCCTACAATGAGCAGTTCTTC. Its protein product is CASSLAGSGGPPYNEQFF. The chain carries TRBV7-9 and TRBJ2-1; 8 positions agree with TRBD2. CDR1 is SEHNR and CDR2 is FQNEAQ in the germline V gene (reference sequence). V shed 0 bases and J 2 bases; nucleotides not matched to a gene: 9. The CDR3 extends over 18 amino acids.

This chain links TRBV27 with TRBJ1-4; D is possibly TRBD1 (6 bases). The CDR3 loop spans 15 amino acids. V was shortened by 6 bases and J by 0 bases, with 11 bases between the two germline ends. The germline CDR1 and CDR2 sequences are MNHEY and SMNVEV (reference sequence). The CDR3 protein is CASRAPGATNEKLFF. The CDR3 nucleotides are TGTGCCAGCAGAGCACCAGGGGCAACTAATGAAAAACTGTTTTTT.

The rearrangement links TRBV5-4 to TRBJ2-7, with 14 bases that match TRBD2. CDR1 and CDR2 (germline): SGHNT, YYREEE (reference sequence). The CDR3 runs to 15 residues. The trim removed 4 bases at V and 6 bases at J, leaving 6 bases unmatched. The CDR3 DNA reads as TGTGCCAGCAGCGGGGGACTAGCGGGAGTTGCCGAGCAGTACTTC. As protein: CASSGGLAGVAEQYF.

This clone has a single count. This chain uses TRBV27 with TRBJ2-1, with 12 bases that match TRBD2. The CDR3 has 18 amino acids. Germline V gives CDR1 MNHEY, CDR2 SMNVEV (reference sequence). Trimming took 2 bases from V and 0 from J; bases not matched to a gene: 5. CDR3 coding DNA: TGTGCCAGCAGTTTAGCGACTAGCGGGGGAAGCTCCTACAATGAGCAGTTCTTC. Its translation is CASSLATSGGSSYNEQFF.

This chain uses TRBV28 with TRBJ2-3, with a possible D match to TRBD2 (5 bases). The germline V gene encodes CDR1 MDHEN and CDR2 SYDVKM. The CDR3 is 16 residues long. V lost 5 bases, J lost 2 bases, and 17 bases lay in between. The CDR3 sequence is CASSPPLASLTDTQYF. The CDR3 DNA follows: TGTGCCAGCAGTCCCCCCCTAGCTTCCCTCACAGATACGCAGTATTTT.

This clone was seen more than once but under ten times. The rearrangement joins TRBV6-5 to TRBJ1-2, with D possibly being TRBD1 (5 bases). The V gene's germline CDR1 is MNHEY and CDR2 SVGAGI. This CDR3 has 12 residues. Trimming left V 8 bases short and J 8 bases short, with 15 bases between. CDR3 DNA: TGTGCCAGCTGGACCAACAAGGGGGGCTACACCTTC. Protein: CASWTNKGGYTF.

The CDR3 spells CASSLAVQGSYEQYF. The CDR3 coding sequence is TGTGCCAGCAGCTTAGCAGTACAGGGCTCCTACGAGCAGTACTTC. This chain connects TRBV7-6 to TRBJ2-7; possibly TRBD1 for D (6 bases). Trimming cost V 0 bases and J 0 bases, with 9 bases left between them. The CDR3 totals 15 residues. Germline V lookup: CDR1 SGHVS, CDR2 FNYEAQ.

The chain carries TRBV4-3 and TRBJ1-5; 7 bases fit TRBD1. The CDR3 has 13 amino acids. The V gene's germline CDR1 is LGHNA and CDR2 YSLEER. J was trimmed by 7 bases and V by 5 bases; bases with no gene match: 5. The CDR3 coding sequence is TGCGCCAGCAGCACAGACAGGGACCAGCCCCAGCATTTT. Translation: CASSTDRDQPQHF.

CDR3 in amino acids: CSVRVVRGTEAFF. The CDR3 bases are TGCAGCGTTCGGGTAGTTAGGGGCACTGAAGCTTTCTTT. The chain uses TRBV29-1 and TRBJ1-1; weak D call: TRBD1 (5 bases). Germline V gene data show CDR1 as SQVTM and CDR2 as ANQGSEA. This CDR3 spans 13 amino acids. V was cut by 5 bases and J by 4 bases, with 14 bases left in between.

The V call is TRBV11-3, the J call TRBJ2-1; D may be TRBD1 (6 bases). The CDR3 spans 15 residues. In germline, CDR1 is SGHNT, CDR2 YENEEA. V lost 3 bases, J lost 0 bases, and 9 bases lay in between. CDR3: CASSFGRGSYNEQFF. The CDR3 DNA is TGTGCCAGCAGCTTCGGCAGGGGCTCCTACAATGAGCAGTTCTTC.

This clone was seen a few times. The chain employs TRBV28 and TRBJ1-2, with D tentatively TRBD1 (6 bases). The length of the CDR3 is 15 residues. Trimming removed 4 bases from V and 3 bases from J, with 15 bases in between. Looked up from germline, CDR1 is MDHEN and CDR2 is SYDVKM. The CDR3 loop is CASSWGPQGHYGYTF. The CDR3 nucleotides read TGTGCCAGCAGTTGGGGTCCACAGGGCCACTATGGCTACACCTTC.